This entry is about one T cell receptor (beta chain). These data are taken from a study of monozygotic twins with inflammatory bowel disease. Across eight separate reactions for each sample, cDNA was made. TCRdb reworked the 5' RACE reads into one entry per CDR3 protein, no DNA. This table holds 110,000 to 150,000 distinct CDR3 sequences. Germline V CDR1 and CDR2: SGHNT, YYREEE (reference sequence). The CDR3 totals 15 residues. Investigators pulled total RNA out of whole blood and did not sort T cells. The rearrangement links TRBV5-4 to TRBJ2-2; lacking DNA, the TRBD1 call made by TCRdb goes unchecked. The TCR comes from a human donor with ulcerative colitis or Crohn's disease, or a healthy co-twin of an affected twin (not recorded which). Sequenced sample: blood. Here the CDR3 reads CASSEDRVNTGELFF.